What follows is one TCR beta chain and its context. Its target is unknown. Germline CDR1 is ENHRY and CDR2 is SYGVKD. The CDR3 consists of 13 residues. The germline V and J ends were trimmed by 4 bases and 4 bases, with 10 bases remaining between them. Here immunoSEQ multiplex PCR was the method, and the copy in TCRdb shows in-frame clones only, minus some. The table shows 150,000 to 200,000 clones, with around 90% occurring only once. The data stem from a study of T cell responses to AZD1222 COVID-19 vaccine. Study-level points and caveats: A reported finding is that nearly half of spike-specific TCRs target unmutated variant regions. Just a handful of AZD1222 recipients were seropositive at baseline.

V is TRBV10-3 and J is TRBJ1-1; D call uncertain. The input for sequencing was peripheral blood, taken 28 days after the second AZD1222 dose. This TCR came from an adult who received the AZD1222 COVID-19 vaccine. The CDR3 region is CAISVNTGTEAFF. CDR3 nucleotides: TGTGCCATCAGTGTTAATACGGGCACTGAAGCTTTCTTT.